A selection of T cell receptor beta chains follows, all from one sample in a study of tumor-infiltrating lymphocytes in primary liver carcinoma. TCRdb ran MiXCR on the multiplex PCR reads and lists one entry per CDR3 protein. The sample consists of about 320,000 distinct CDR3 sequences, about 60% of them appearing once. The sample taken for sequencing was peripheral blood. The receptors here all came from a man aged 40-49 years with primary liver carcinoma and hepatitis B virus infection. The CDR3 runs from the conserved cysteine through the conserved F or W. The D gene is left open where the match is weak. Clone size is not always given. Where it is, it says once, few, many or a class for expanded clones.

>TRBV7-9|.|TRBJ1-6|.
CVSSLEAYNSPLHF
TGTGTCAGCAGCTTAGAGGCCTATAATTCACCCCTCCACTTT
>TRBV6-2/TRBV6-3|.|TRBJ1-4|TRBD1
CASNYRLTGEKLFF
TGTGCCAGCAATTACAGGTTGACAGGGGAAAAACTGTTTTTT
>TRBV6-2/TRBV6-3|few|TRBJ2-1|TRBD2
CASSYLRAGVDYNEQFF
TGTGCCAGCAGTTACCTCAGGGCGGGAGTGGATTACAATGAGCAGTTCTTC
>TRBV7-9|few|TRBJ2-5|.
CASSFVAKQETQYF
TGTGCCAGCAGCTTCGTGGCTAAACAAGAGACCCAGTACTTC
>TRBV4-2|many|TRBJ2-1|.
CASSQDWGARVGNEQFF
TGTGCCAGCAGCCAAGATTGGGGCGCTAGAGTGGGCAATGAGCAGTTCTTC
>TRBV3-1|once|TRBJ2-3|TRBD2
CASSQVGTSGLFRSTDTQYF
TGTGCCAGCAGCCAAGTTGGGACTAGCGGGCTTTTTCGTAGCACAGATACGCAGTATTTT
>TRBV5-6|.|TRBJ2-2|.
CASSYGTRELVF
TGTGCCAGCAGTTATGGGACCCGGGAGCTGGTTTTT
>TRBV29-1|.|TRBJ2-5|.
CSVETDGLETQYF
TGCAGCGTTGAAACTGACGGACTAGAGACCCAGTACTTC
>TRBV4-3|.|TRBJ1-2|TRBD1
CASSQGTGGTHYGYTF
TGCGCCAGCAGCCAAGGGACAGGAGGCACGCACTATGGCTACACCTTC
>TRBV5-1|.|TRBJ2-1|TRBD2
CASGQREGQNEQFF
TGCGCCAGCGGACAGCGGGAGGGCCAGAATGAGCAGTTCTTC
>TRBV12-3/TRBV12-4|.|TRBJ2-1|.
CASSSTREQFF
TGTGCCAGCAGCTCTACCCGTGAGCAGTTCTTT
>TRBV10-3|.|TRBJ2-2|.
CAILGNTGELFF
TGTGCCATTCTAGGGAACACCGGGGAGCTGTTTTTT
>TRBV30|.|TRBJ1-2|.
CAWRTGNYGYTF
TGTGCCTGGAGGACGGGGAACTATGGCTACACCTTC
>TRBV28|few|TRBJ2-7|TRBD1
CASRPTGLSEQYF
TGTGCCAGCAGACCGACAGGGCTGAGCGAGCAGTACTTC
>TRBV6-1|.|TRBJ1-5|.
CASGERGFNQPQHF
TGTGCCAGCGGTGAAAGGGGCTTCAATCAGCCCCAGCATTTT
>TRBV6-2/TRBV6-3|.|TRBJ1-1|.
CASRVWAATMNTEAFF
TGTGCCAGCCGAGTTTGGGCAGCGACCATGAACACTGAAGCTTTCTTT
>TRBV6-2/TRBV6-3|.|TRBJ1-2|.
CAISYKRNYGYTF
TGTGCCATTAGTTACAAACGGAACTATGGCTACACCTTC
>TRBV11-3|.|TRBJ2-6|TRBD2
CASTLGLSASGRAGVNVLTF
TGTGCCAGCACCTTGGGTCTTTCGGCTAGCGGGAGAGCTGGGGTCAACGTCCTGACTTTC
>TRBV6-5|once|TRBJ1-3|.
CASSYRTSSGSTIYF
TGTGCCAGCAGTTATCGGACGTCCTCTGGAAGCACCATATATTTT
>TRBV14|once|TRBJ2-5|TRBD2
CVSSVPSGSYLETQYF
TGTGTCAGCAGCGTACCTAGCGGGAGTTATCTTGAGACCCAGTACTTC
>TRBV4-3|many|TRBJ2-7|.
CASSQAVQGAYEQYF
TGCGCCAGCAGCCAAGCGGTGCAGGGCGCCTACGAGCAGTACTTC
>TRBV9|.|TRBJ1-5|.
CASSVGAYSNQPQHF
TGTGCCAGCAGCGTCGGGGCGTATAGCAATCAGCCCCAGCATTTT
>TRBV12-3/TRBV12-4|few|TRBJ1-1|TRBD1
CASSYRGKNTEAFF
TGTGCCAGCAGCTACAGGGGAAAGAACACTGAAGCTTTCTTT
>TRBV12-3/TRBV12-4|many|TRBJ2-3|TRBD2
CASSLAGGEGNTQYF
TGTGCCAGCAGTCTAGCGGGAGGGGAGGGGAATACGCAGTATTTT
>TRBV10-3|.|TRBJ2-3|TRBD2
CAISEWGAGGSTDTPYF
TGTGCCATCAGTGAGTGGGGAGCGGGAGGGAGCACAGATACGCCGTATTTT
>TRBV5-4|few|TRBJ2-3|TRBD1
CASSEGAADTQYF
TGTGCCAGCAGCGAGGGGGCGGCAGATACGCAGTATTTT
>TRBV4-2|.|TRBJ2-7|TRBD2
CASSRGTSADEQYF
TGTGCCAGCAGCCGAGGGACTAGCGCCGACGAGCAGTACTTC
>TRBV5-6|.|TRBJ1-1|.
CTSSWGQNTEAFF
TGTACCAGCAGCTGGGGACAGAACACTGAAGCTTTCTTT
>TRBV5-6|.|TRBJ2-5|TRBD1
CAGSTGQGQEALYF
TGTGCCGGCAGCACAGGACAGGGGCAAGAGGCTCTGTACTTC
>TRBV4-3|many|TRBJ2-1|TRBD2
CASSQGVAGVPYNEQFF
TGCGCCAGCAGCCAAGGGGTAGCGGGAGTCCCGTACAATGAGCAGTTCTTC
>TRBV28|few|TRBJ2-4|TRBD1
CASSISRQGAKNIQYF
TGTGCCAGCAGCATATCTAGACAGGGGGCCAAAAACATTCAGTACTTC
>TRBV4-2|.|TRBJ1-4|.
CVSSQDRARGATNEKLFF
TGTGTCAGCAGCCAAGATCGTGCGCGGGGGGCAACTAATGAAAAGCTGTTTTTT
>TRBV5-1|.|TRBJ2-3|.
CASSFAGGDTDTQYF
TGCGCCAGCAGCTTTGCCGGGGGTGACACAGATACGCAGTATTTT
>TRBV6-1|many|TRBJ1-4|.
CASSRDGLNEKLFF
TGTGCCAGCAGCCGGGACGGCCTTAATGAAAAACTGTTTTTT
>TRBV5-1|.|TRBJ2-3|TRBD2
CASSLGTITDTQYF
TGCGCCAGCAGCCTAGGGACTATAACAGATACGCAGTATTTT
>TRBV29-1|many|TRBJ2-6|.
CSVESRGANVLTF
TGCAGCGTTGAGAGTAGGGGAGCCAACGTCCTGACTTTC
>TRBV6-2/TRBV6-3|few|TRBJ2-7|TRBD2
CASSYEASGRFEQYF
TGTGCCAGCAGTTATGAGGCTAGCGGGAGGTTTGAGCAGTACTTC
>TRBV11-2|once|TRBJ2-2|.
CASSSTRAGGGETGELFF
TGTGCCAGCAGCTCTACGCGTGCGGGTGGCGGGGAGACCGGGGAGCTGTTTTTT
>TRBV6-2/TRBV6-3|many|TRBJ2-1|.
CASSGTFWEQFF
TGTGCCAGCTCGGGGACCTTCTGGGAGCAGTTCTTC
>TRBV4-1|.|TRBJ1-3|.
CASIQDDPRASGNTMYF
TGCGCCAGCATCCAAGACGATCCCAGGGCCTCTGGAAACACCATGTATTTT
>TRBV4-2|many|TRBJ1-2|.
CASSQEGGDVANYNYGYTF
TGTGCCAGCAGCCAAGAAGGTGGGGATGTAGCGAACTATAACTATGGCTACACCTTC
>TRBV5-1|few|TRBJ2-1|TRBD2
CASREGSGNPHEQFF
TGCGCCAGCAGGGAGGGTAGCGGGAACCCCCATGAGCAGTTCTTC
>TRBV4-2|.|TRBJ2-5|TRBD2
CVSSQDYGGLAGEETQYF
TGTGTCAGCAGCCAAGATTATGGCGGACTAGCGGGAGAAGAGACCCAGTACTTC
>TRBV6-2/TRBV6-3|.|TRBJ2-7|TRBD2
CASSRTSGSYEQCF
TGTGCCAGTAGTCGGACTAGCGGAAGTTACGAGCAGTGCTTC
>TRBV28|many|TRBJ1-4|TRBD1
CASSSGQGVKKLFF
TGTGCCAGCAGTTCGGGACAGGGGGTGAAAAAACTGTTTTTT
>TRBV29-1|.|TRBJ1-1|.
CSVGMALNTEAFF
TGCAGCGTTGGGATGGCCCTGAACACTGAAGCTTTCTTT
>TRBV12-3/TRBV12-4|once|TRBJ1-6|.
CASSRRGYYNSPPHF
TGCGCCAGCTCCCGCCGGGGGTATTATAATTCACCCCCCCACTTT
>TRBV28|few|TRBJ2-3|TRBD2
CASSRGGRITDTQYF
TGTGCCAGCAGCCGGGGGGGACGGATAACAGATACGCAGTATTTT
>TRBV11-2|.|TRBJ2-1|.
CANSLGQRWGSHNEQFF
TGTGCCAACAGCTTAGGTCAGCGCTGGGGCTCCCACAATGAGCAGTTCTTC
>TRBV29-1|.|TRBJ2-3|.
CSANGAKGGADTRYF
TGCAGTGCCAACGGAGCCAAAGGAGGAGCAGATACGCGGTATTTT
>TRBV6-6|.|TRBJ2-1|TRBD2
CASGEDAGGYNEQFF
TGTGCCAGCGGTGAAGATGCGGGAGGATACAATGAGCAGTTCTTC
>TRBV18|.|TRBJ2-5|.
CDSSPVAVETQYF
TGTGACAGCTCACCGGTAGCGGTAGAGACCCAGTACTTC